One sample yielded the 30 T cell receptor beta chains listed below, sequenced in a study of blood T cell repertoires in COVID-19. Sequencing used immunoSEQ multiplex PCR; TCRdb keeps in-frame clones, though not all of them. The data hold about 120,000 clones, with around 87% observed a single time. Sequenced material: peripheral blood. The receptors here all came from a man in his sixties or seventies with active or convalescent COVID-19.

The chain links TRBV24-1 to TRBJ2-6; 9 bases agree with TRBD1. The V gene end was trimmed by 6 bases and the J gene end by 4 bases; junction bases not matched to a gene: 9. CDR3 length equals 17 residues. Germline CDR1 reads KGHDR; CDR2 reads SFDVKD. This chain's CDR3 is CATSRTGAGVGANVLTF. DNA of the CDR3: TGTGCCACCAGTAGGACAGGGGCAGGGGTGGGGGCCAACGTCCTGACTTTC.

This clone was seen just once. The rearrangement uses TRBV9 and TRBJ1-5; a possible D gene is TRBD1 (5 bases). Trimming cost V 9 bases and J 2 bases, with 15 bases left between them. The CDR3 runs to 14 residues. Germline values: CDR1 SGDLS, CDR2 YYNGEE. In nucleotides, the CDR3 is TGTGCCAAGACCTTGACAGTACGCAATCAGCCCCAGCATTTT. Translating gives CAKTLTVRNQPQHF.

The genes are TRBV19 and TRBJ2-5; tentative D call: TRBD2 (6 bases). The germline V gene encodes CDR1 LNHDA and CDR2 SQIVND (reference sequence). Trimming shortened V by 5 bases and J by 5 bases, and 12 bases separated the two germline ends. The CDR3 is 13 amino acids. The CDR3 DNA is TGTGCCAGTAGTTTGTGGGGGGATGAGACCCAGTACTTC. Amino acid sequence: CASSLWGDETQYF. Supplemented by reference TRBV19 and TRBJ2-5, the full variable domain reads DGGITQSPKYLFRKEGQNVTLSCEQNLNHDAMYWYRQDPGQGLRLIYYSQIVNDFQKGDIAEGYSVSREKKESFPLTVTSAQKNPTAFYLCASSLWGDETQYFGPGTRLLVL.

This clone has just a few counts. CDR3 sequence (DNA): TGTGCCAGCAGCTTGCCGGGACTGTGGAATGAGCAGTTCTTC. Residues: CASSLPGLWNEQFF. The rearrangement uses TRBV11-3 and TRBJ2-1, with D possibly TRBD2 on 6 matching bases. This CDR3 contains 14 residues. Germline-derived CDR1 and CDR2 are SGHNT and YENEEA. V shed 3 bases and J shed 7 bases, with 13 bases lying between them.

The J gene is TRBJ2-7, the V gene TRBV28, with TRBD1 identical over 7 bases. The CDR3 runs 15 residues. Germline V gives CDR1 MDHEN, CDR2 SYDVKM. The V gene end was trimmed by 7 bases and the J gene end by 3 bases; junction bases not matched to a gene: 12. The CDR3 bases are TGTGCCAGCATCTCTAGACAGGGCTTGGGCTACGAGCAGTACTTC. Encoded protein: CASISRQGLGYEQYF.

The chain combines TRBV6-4 with TRBJ2-2; 8 bases agree with TRBD2. This CDR3 comprises 15 residues. The germline V gene has CDR1 MRHNA and CDR2 SNTAGT. V shed 5 bases, J shed 5 bases, and the junction held 7 bases outside the gene matches. CDR3 bases: TGTGCCAGCAGTTATAGCGGGGCCGGAACCGGGGAGCTGTTTTTT. This translates into CASSYSGAGTGELFF.

The CDR3 here is CASSRTATDTQYF. For the CDR3, the DNA is TGTGCCAGCAGTAGGACAGCCACAGATACGCAGTATTTT. The chain combines TRBV6-5 with TRBJ2-3; D is possibly TRBD1 (6 bases). This CDR3 region has 13 residues. The V gene lost 5 bases and the J gene lost 2 bases, with 8 bases spanning the gap. From germline, CDR1 is MNHEY and CDR2 SVGAGI.

The rearrangement uses TRBV18 and TRBJ2-4; weak D call: TRBD2 (5 bases). Germline V gene data show CDR1 as KGHSH and CDR2 as LQKENI. Trimming shortened V by 0 bases and J by 8 bases, and 11 bases separated the two germline ends. The CDR3 has 14 residues. This CDR3 is CASSPPPGMDIQYF. The CDR3 bases are TGTGCCAGCTCACCACCGCCGGGGATGGACATTCAGTACTTC.

The V gene is TRBV14, the J gene TRBJ2-3; 7 bases line up with TRBD1. The CDR3 extends over 12 amino acids. CDR1 and CDR2 (germline): SGHDN, FVKESK. With 4 bases clipped from V and 5 bases from J, the junction kept 0 bases outside the gene matches. CDR3 in DNA: TGTGCCAGCAGCCCAGGGGGAGATACGCAGTATTTT. Translated, it gives CASSPGGDTQYF.

This chain links TRBV15 with TRBJ2-5; D is undetermined. V gave up 7 bases and J gave up 2 bases, with 20 bases separating them. The CDR3 is made up of 16 amino acids. The V gene's germline CDR1 is LNHNV and CDR2 YYDKDF (reference sequence). Here the CDR3 DNA reads TGTGCCACCATATTGGCGAGTTCCTTCAGGCAAGAGACCCAGTACTTC. Translating it yields CATILASSFRQETQYF.

The chain employs TRBV3-1 (or the pseudogene TRBV3-2) and TRBJ1-4; 9 bases are shared with TRBD1. Germline CDR1 and CDR2: LGHDT and YNNKEL (reference sequence). The CDR3 has 14 residues. V gave up 4 bases and J gave up 4 bases; unmatched junction bases: 1. The CDR3 here is CASSPGQGNEKLFF. CDR3 nucleotide sequence: TGTGCCAGCAGCCCGGGACAGGGTAATGAAAAACTGTTTTTT.

The rearrangement uses TRBV27 and TRBJ1-2; no firm D call. Trimming stripped 4 bases from V and 1 base from J, with 10 bases between. From germline, CDR1 is MNHEY and CDR2 SMNVEV (reference sequence). The length of the CDR3 is 14 residues. CDR3 DNA sequence: TGTGCCAGCAGTTCGACTCGAAGTAACTATGGCTACACCTTC. Residues: CASSSTRSNYGYTF.

The chain carries TRBV11-3 and TRBJ2-1, with 15 bases identical to TRBD2. This CDR3 spans 18 amino acids. CDR1 and CDR2 (germline): SGHNT, YENEEA. The J segment lost 6 bases and the V segment lost 5 bases, leaving 11 bases of the junction unmatched. The chain's CDR3 is CASSMGLAGGQVGNEQFF. In DNA, the CDR3 is TGTGCCAGCAGCATGGGACTAGCGGGAGGCCAGGTTGGCAATGAGCAGTTCTTC.

This chain's CDR3 is CASSRGQGAGGEQYF. The CDR3 DNA sequence: TGTGCCAGCAGCCGGGGACAGGGGGCAGGTGGCGAGCAGTACTTC. This chain joins TRBV14 and TRBJ2-7, with 12 bases lining up with TRBD1. Germline V gene lookup returns CDR1 SGHDN and CDR2 FVKESK. This CDR3 region has 15 residues. J was trimmed by 6 bases and V by 4 bases; bases with no gene match: 7.

The rearrangement uses TRBV3-1 (or the pseudogene TRBV3-2) and TRBJ1-1; tentative D call: TRBD1 (6 bases). This CDR3 has 14 amino acids. Germline CDR1 LGHDT, CDR2 YNNKEL (reference sequence). V dropped 7 bases and J dropped 4 bases, with 16 bases sitting between them. For the CDR3, the DNA is TGTGCCAGCACCCCGACAGGTTTGGGCACTGAAGCTTTCTTT. Translating it yields CASTPTGLGTEAFF.

Here the CDR3 reads CASSLSSGQGRGELFF. CDR3 DNA sequence: TGTGCCAGCAGCTTAAGTTCGGGACAGGGGCGCGGGGAGCTGTTTTTT. The chain couples TRBV7-2 to TRBJ2-2; 10 positions match TRBD1. Germline CDR1 SGHTA, CDR2 FQGNSA. This CDR3 is 16 amino acids long. J lost 7 bases, V lost 2 bases, and 7 bases had no gene match.

CDR3 residues: CASRTAGADTGELFF. The CDR3 bases are TGTGCCAGCAGGACGGCAGGGGCGGACACCGGGGAGCTGTTTTTT. The chain uses TRBV28 and TRBJ2-2; D possibly corresponds to TRBD1 (6 bases). This CDR3 comprises 15 residues. With 6 bases removed from V and 3 bases from J, the gap between germline ends came to 14 bases. CDR1 MDHEN and CDR2 SYDVKM come from the germline V gene.

V gene TRBV5-6 combines with J gene TRBJ1-2; D remains ambiguous. Deletions cut 0 bases from V and 1 base from J, with 10 bases between. Germline V CDR1 and CDR2: SGHDT, YYEEEE. The CDR3 consists of 15 residues. As DNA, the CDR3 is TGTGCCAGCAGCTTGGATGGGAGAGATAACTATGGCTACACCTTC. It yields the protein CASSLDGRDNYGYTF.

The chain links TRBV5-1 to TRBJ2-1, with TRBD2 identical over 14 bases. Unmatched junction bases numbered 15, after V lost 4 bases and J lost 6 bases. CDR1 is SGHRS and CDR2 is YFSETQ in the germline V gene. This CDR3 is built from 19 residues. The CDR3 coding sequence is TGCGCCAGCAGCACGCCCGGGACTAGCGGGAGTGGTCCCCCCAATGAGCAGTTCTTC. It translates to CASSTPGTSGSGPPNEQFF. Full variable domain (rest looked up from reference TRBV5-1 and TRBJ2-1): KAGVTQTPRYLIKTRGQQVTLSCSPISGHRSVSWYQQTPGQGLQFLFEYFSETQRNKGNFPGRFSGRQFSNSRSEMNVSTLELGDSALYLCASSTPGTSGSGPPNEQFFGPGTRLTVL.

The chain links TRBV5-1 to TRBJ1-4; the match to TRBD1 covers 7 bases. CDR3 length: 14 residues. From germline, CDR1 is SGHRS and CDR2 YFSETQ. J gave up 2 bases and V 3 bases, and 1 base lay outside the gene matches. The CDR3 sequence is CASSSGQTNEKLFF. CDR3 DNA: TGCGCCAGCAGCTCGGGACAGACTAATGAAAAACTGTTTTTT.

The chain employs TRBV6-5 and TRBJ1-1, with D possibly being TRBD1 (6 bases). This CDR3 has 15 amino acids. The V end was cut by 2 bases, the J end by 0 bases, with 10 bases between. Germline values: CDR1 MNHEY, CDR2 SVGAGI. CDR3 region: CASSYGQQLNTEAFF. The CDR3, as DNA: TGTGCCAGCAGTTACGGACAGCAACTGAACACTGAAGCTTTCTTT.

The chain combines TRBV3-1 (or the pseudogene TRBV3-2) with TRBJ1-1; tentatively, D is TRBD1 (5 bases). V was cut by 1 base and J by 0 bases, with 12 bases left in between. The CDR3 is 16 residues long. Looked up from germline, CDR1 is LGHDT and CDR2 is YNNKEL (reference sequence). This CDR3 is CASSQAYRNMNTEAFF. The CDR3 DNA reads as TGTGCCAGCAGCCAAGCATACAGGAACATGAACACTGAAGCTTTCTTT.

The chain links TRBV18 to TRBJ1-2, with TRBD1 identical over 8 bases. V trimming: 3 bases; J trimming: 4 bases; junction bases outside the gene matches: 4. The CDR3 is 14 residues long. Germline V gives CDR1 KGHSH, CDR2 LQKENI. This CDR3 is CASSPTGAGYGYTF. CDR3 nucleotide sequence: TGTGCCAGCTCACCGACAGGGGCAGGCTATGGCTACACCTTC.

This clone was seen only a few times. V is TRBV28 and J is TRBJ2-7; TRBD1 aligns across 8 bases. CDR1 is MDHEN, CDR2 SYDVKM, per germline. The CDR3 is 17 residues long. V was clipped by 6 bases and J by 0 bases; unmatched bases: 13. The CDR3 bases are TGTGCCAGCAGGCTGGGGGCCGGACAGGGAAACTCCTACGAGCAGTACTTC. It yields the protein CASRLGAGQGNSYEQYF.

The chain is built from TRBV28 and TRBJ1-5; 9 bases are shared with TRBD1. V lost 8 bases to trimming and J lost 12 bases; unmatched junction nucleotides: 11. The CDR3 has 13 amino acids. Germline-derived CDR1 and CDR2 are MDHEN and SYDVKM. CDR3 DNA sequence: TGTGCCAGCCGTACAGGGGGCCAAGTTCGCCAGCATTTT. Protein: CASRTGGQVRQHF.

The chain is built from TRBV11-2 and TRBJ1-1; 9 bases fit TRBD1. The CDR3 sequence is 15 residues long. V was clipped by 4 bases and J by 1 base; unmatched bases: 4. The germline CDR1 and CDR2 sequences are SGHAT and FQNNGV. The CDR3 DNA is TGTGCCAGCAGCTCTACAGGGGGCTGGAACACTGAAGCTTTCTTT. It is translated as CASSSTGGWNTEAFF.

V and J are TRBV9 and TRBJ2-2; the match to TRBD2 covers 13 bases. The CDR3 runs 18 residues. The germline V gene encodes CDR1 SGDLS and CDR2 YYNGEE. Losses at the gene ends were 3 bases for V and 6 bases for J; bases not matched to a gene: 11. Here the CDR3 reads CASSEGPTSGRAAGELFF. CDR3 nucleotide sequence: TGTGCCAGCAGCGAGGGGCCCACTAGCGGGAGGGCCGCCGGGGAGCTGTTTTTT.

This chain joins TRBV4-1 and TRBJ2-1, with a weak D call TRBD1 (5 bases). The V end was cut by 0 bases, the J end by 6 bases, with 27 bases between. Per germline, CDR1 MGHRA and CDR2 YSYEKL. This CDR3 has 20 amino acids. The CDR3 reads CASSQEGNDARSGFRNEQFF. In DNA, the CDR3 is TGCGCCAGCAGCCAAGAAGGAAATGATGCTCGGTCAGGGTTTCGCAATGAGCAGTTCTTC.

V usage is TRBV7-2 and J usage is TRBJ1-6; 9 nucleotides line up with TRBD1. The germline CDR1 and CDR2 sequences are SGHTA and FQGNSA. Trimming took 5 bases from V and 8 from J; bases not matched to a gene: 7. The CDR3 length is 15 residues. The CDR3, as DNA: TGTGCCAGCAGCCCTCGAACAGGGGGCGATTCACCCCTCCACTTT. It translates to CASSPRTGGDSPLHF. The full variable domain, in which reference TRBV7-2 and TRBJ1-6 provide the parts outside the CDR3, is GAGVSQSPSNKVTEKGKDVELRCDPISGHTALYWYRQSLGQGLEFLIYFQGNSAPDKSGLPSDRFSAERTGGSVSTLTIQRTQQEDSAVYLCASSPRTGGDSPLHFGNGTRLTVT.

This chain joins TRBV3-1 (or the pseudogene TRBV3-2) and TRBJ2-1; 9 nucleotides line up with TRBD1. This CDR3 has 15 residues. The V segment lost 6 bases and the J segment 5 bases; nucleotides outside the gene matches: 8. CDR1 is LGHDT, CDR2 YNNKEL, per germline (reference sequence). As DNA, the CDR3 is TGTGCCAGCAGACCCGGGACAGGGATAAACAATGAGCAGTTCTTC. This encodes CASRPGTGINNEQFF.